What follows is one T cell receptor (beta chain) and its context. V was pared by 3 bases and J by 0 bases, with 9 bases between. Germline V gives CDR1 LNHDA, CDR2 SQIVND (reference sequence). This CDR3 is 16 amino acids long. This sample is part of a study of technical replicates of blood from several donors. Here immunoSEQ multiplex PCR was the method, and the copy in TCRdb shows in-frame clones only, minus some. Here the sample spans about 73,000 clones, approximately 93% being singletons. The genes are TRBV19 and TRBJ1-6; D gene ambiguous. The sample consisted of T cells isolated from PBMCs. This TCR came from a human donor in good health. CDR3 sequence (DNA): TGTGCCAGTAGTATGGGAGGAAGCTCCTATAATTCACCCCTCCACTTT. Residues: CASSMGGSSYNSPLHF.